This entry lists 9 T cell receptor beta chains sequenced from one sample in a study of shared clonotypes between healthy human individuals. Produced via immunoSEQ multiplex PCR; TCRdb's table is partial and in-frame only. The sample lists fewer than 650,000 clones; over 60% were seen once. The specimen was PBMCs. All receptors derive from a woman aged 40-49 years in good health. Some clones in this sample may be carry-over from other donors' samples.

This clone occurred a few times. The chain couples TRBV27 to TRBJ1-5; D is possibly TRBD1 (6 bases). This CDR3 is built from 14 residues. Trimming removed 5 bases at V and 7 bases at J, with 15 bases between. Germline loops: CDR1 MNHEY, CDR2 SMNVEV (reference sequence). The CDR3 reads CASSVRGTMQPQHF. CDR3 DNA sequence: TGTGCCAGCAGTGTCAGGGGAACGATGCAGCCCCAGCATTTT.

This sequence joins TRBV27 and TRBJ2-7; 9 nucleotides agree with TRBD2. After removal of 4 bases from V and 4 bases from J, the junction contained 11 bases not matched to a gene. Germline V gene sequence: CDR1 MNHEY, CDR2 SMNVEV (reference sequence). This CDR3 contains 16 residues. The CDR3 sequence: CASSSPRAGGRYEQYF. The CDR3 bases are TGTGCCAGCAGTTCCCCGCGGGCGGGAGGGCGATACGAGCAGTACTTC.

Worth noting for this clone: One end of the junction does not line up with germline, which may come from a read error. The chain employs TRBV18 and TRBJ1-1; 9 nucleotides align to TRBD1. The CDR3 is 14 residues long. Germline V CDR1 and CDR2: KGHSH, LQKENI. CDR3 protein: CASSPGQGHTEDFF. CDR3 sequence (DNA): TGTGCCAGCTCACCGGGACAGGGACACACTGAAGATTTCTTT.

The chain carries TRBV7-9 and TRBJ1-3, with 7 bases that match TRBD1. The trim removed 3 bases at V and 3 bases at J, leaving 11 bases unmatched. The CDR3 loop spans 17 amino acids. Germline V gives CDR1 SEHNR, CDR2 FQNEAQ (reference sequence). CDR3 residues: CASSFHLTTGFGNTIYF. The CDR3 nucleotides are TGTGCCAGCAGCTTCCACCTAACGACAGGGTTTGGAAACACCATATATTTT.

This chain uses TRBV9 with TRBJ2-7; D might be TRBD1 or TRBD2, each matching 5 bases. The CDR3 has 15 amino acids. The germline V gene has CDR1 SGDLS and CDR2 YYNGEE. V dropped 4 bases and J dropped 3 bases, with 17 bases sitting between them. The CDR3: CASSPNIGTGYEQYF. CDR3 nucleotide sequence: TGTGCCAGCAGCCCGAACATCGGGACGGGCTACGAGCAGTACTTC.

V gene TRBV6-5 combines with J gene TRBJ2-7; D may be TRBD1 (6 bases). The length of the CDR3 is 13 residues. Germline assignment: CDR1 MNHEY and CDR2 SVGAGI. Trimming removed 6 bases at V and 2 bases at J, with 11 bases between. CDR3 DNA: TGTGCCAGCAGGGACAGTGGGACCTACGAGCAGTACTTC. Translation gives CASRDSGTYEQYF.

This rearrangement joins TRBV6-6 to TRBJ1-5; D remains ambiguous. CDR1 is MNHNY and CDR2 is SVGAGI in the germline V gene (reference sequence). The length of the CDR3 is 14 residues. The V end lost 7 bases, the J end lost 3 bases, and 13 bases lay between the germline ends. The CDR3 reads CASTGPTANQPQHF. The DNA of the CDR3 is TGTGCCAGCACCGGGCCCACGGCCAATCAGCCCCAGCATTTT.

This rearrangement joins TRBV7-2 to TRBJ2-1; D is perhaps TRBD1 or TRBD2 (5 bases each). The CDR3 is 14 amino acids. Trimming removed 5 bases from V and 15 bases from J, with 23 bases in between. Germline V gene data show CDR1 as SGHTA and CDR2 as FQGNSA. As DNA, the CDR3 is TGTGCCAGCAGCGGGAGCGGCAGGGTTGGTAATCTGTTCTTC. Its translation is CASSGSGRVGNLFF.

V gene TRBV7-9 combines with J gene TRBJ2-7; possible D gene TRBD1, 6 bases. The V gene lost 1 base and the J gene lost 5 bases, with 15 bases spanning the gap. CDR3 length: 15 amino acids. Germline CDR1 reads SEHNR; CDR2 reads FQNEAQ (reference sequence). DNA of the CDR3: TGTGCCAGCAGCTTAGGTGGGCAGGGGAAGGACGAGCAGTACTTC. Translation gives CASSLGGQGKDEQYF.